These 8 T cell receptor beta chains were sequenced from one sample in a study of CD8+ T cells in alopecia areata. As to treatment: oral pan-JAK inhibitor, 5-10 mg twice daily. Reverse transcribed after extraction, RNA yielded cDNA as the sequencing template. Method: immunoSEQ multiplex PCR; TCRdb's copy keeps in-frame clones and lacks some. The sample carries around 190,000 clones, around 56% recorded once. Material: CD4+ T cells sorted from blood, obtained at week 4, from a patient treated with tofacitinib. The source of these receptors is a human donor with alopecia areata.

This sequence joins TRBV27 and TRBJ2-5; D uncertain. Germline V CDR1 and CDR2: MNHEY, SMNVEV (reference sequence). V lost 3 bases, J lost 3 bases, and 5 bases lay in between. The length of the CDR3 is 12 residues. CDR3 DNA sequence: TGTGCCAGCAGTTTTCCCGAAGAGACCCAGTACTTC. Translated: CASSFPEETQYF.

The chain has TRBV29-1 and TRBJ2-1, with D unresolved. V shed 3 bases and J shed 7 bases, with 13 bases lying between them. In germline, CDR1 is SQVTM, CDR2 ANQGSEA. The CDR3 extends over 13 amino acids. The CDR3, as DNA: TGCAGCGTTGAGATTTACAGCCTGAATGAGCAGTTCTTC. This codes for CSVEIYSLNEQFF.

This clone was picked up a small number of times. The rearrangement uses TRBV7-9 and TRBJ2-6; D perhaps matches TRBD1 (6 bases). The V end lost 11 bases, the J end lost 0 bases, and 17 bases lay between the germline ends. There are 16 residues in the CDR3. Germline V gene lookup returns CDR1 SEHNR and CDR2 FQNEAQ (reference sequence). The CDR3 is CAVPRGPISGANVLTF. Written as DNA, the CDR3 is TGTGCCGTTCCCAGGGGCCCCATCTCTGGGGCCAACGTCCTGACTTTC.

This clone came up a few times. The genes are TRBV6-1 and TRBJ2-7; D is ambiguous. Germline V gives CDR1 MNHNS, CDR2 SASEGT. This CDR3 region has 13 residues. Trimming cost V 8 bases and J 4 bases, with 15 bases left between them. CDR3 loop: CASCPSGTYEQYF. CDR3 nucleotides: TGTGCCAGCTGCCCGTCGGGTACATACGAGCAGTACTTC.

The V call is TRBV7-9, the J call TRBJ2-1, with 10 bases fitting TRBD2. Germline CDR1 SEHNR, CDR2 FQNEAQ (reference sequence). Trimming cost V 1 base and J 8 bases; bases outside gene matches: 8. The CDR3 consists of 16 residues. DNA of the CDR3: TGTGCCAGCAGCTTAGAAGGGTCTAGCGGGAGACATGAGCAGTTCTTC. Protein sequence: CASSLEGSSGRHEQFF.

This clone was observed a handful of times. The chain has TRBV11-2 and TRBJ2-5; 9 bases match TRBD2. The CDR3 totals 15 residues. V shed 5 bases and J 2 bases; nucleotides not matched to a gene: 6. Germline V gives CDR1 SGHAT, CDR2 FQNNGV. CDR3: CASSPGLAGQETQYF. The CDR3 region has the DNA TGTGCCAGCAGCCCCGGCCTAGCGGGACAAGAGACCCAGTACTTC.

This clone was seen only a few times. The chain joins TRBV29-1 to TRBJ2-7; D may match TRBD1 or TRBD2 (6 bases each). The CDR3 has 15 residues. V was clipped by 4 bases and J by 0 bases, with 16 bases between them. The V gene's germline CDR1 is SQVTM and CDR2 ANQGSEA. The CDR3 region has the DNA TGCAGCGTTGTGGGGGGCCCAGGGAACTCCTACGAGCAGTACTTC. It specifies CSVVGGPGNSYEQYF.

This clone has just a few counts. The chain carries TRBV29-1 and TRBJ2-2; 8 nucleotides align to TRBD2. The CDR3 is 14 amino acids. After removal of 5 bases from V and 1 base from J, the junction contained 3 bases not matched to a gene. Germline CDR1 reads SQVTM; CDR2 reads ANQGSEA. The DNA of the CDR3 is TGCAGCGTTCGGCTAGCGGGGAACACCGGGGAGCTGTTTTTT. Amino acid sequence: CSVRLAGNTGELFF.